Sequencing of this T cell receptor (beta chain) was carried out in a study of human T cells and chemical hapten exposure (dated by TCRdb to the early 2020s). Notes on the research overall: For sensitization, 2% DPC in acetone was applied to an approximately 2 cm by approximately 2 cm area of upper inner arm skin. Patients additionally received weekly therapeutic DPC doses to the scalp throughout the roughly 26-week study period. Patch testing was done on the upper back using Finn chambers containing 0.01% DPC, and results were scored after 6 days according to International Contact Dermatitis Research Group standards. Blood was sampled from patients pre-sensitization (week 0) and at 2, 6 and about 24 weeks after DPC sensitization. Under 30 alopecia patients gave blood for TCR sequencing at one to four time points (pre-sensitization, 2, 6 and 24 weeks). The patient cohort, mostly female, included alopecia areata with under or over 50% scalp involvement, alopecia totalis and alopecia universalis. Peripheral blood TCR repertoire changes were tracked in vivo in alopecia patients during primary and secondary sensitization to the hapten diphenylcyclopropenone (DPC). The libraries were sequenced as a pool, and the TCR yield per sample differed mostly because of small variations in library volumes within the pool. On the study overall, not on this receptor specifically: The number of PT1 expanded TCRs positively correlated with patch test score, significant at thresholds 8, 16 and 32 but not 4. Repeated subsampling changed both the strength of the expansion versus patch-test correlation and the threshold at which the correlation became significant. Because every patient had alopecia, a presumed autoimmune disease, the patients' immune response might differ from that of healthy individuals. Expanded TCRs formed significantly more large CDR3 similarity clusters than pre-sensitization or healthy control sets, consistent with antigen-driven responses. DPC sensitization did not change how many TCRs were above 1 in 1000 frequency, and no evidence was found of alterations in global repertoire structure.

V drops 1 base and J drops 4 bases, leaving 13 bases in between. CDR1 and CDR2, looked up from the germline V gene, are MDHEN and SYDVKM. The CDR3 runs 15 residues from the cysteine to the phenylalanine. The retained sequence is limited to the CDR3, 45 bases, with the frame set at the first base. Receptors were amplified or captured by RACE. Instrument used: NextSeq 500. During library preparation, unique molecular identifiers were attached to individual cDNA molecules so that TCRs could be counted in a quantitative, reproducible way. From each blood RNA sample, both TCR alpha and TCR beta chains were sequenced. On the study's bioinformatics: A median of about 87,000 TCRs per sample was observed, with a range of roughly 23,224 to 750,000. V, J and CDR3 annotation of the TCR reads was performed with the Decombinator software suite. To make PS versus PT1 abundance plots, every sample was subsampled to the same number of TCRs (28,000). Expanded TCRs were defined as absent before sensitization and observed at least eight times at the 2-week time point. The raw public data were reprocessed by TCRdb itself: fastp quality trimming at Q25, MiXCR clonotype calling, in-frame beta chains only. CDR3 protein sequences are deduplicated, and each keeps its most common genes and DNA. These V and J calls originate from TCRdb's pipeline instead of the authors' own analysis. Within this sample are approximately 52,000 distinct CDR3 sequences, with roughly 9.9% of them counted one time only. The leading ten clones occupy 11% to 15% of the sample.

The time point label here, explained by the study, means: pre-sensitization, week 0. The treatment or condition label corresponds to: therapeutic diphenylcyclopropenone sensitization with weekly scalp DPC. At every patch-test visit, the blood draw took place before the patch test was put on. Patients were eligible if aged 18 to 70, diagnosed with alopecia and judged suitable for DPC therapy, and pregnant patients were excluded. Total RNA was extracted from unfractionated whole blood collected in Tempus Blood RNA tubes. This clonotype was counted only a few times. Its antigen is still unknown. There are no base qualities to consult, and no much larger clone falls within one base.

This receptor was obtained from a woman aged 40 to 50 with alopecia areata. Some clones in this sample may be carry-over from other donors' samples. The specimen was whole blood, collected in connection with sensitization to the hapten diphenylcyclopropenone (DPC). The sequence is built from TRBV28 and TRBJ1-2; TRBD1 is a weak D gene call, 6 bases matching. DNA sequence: TGTGCCAGCAGTTTATCGGGGGGCCGCTCCTATGGCTACACCTTC. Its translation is CASSLSGGRSYGYTF.